A single sample is the source of the 5 T cell receptor beta chains below, sequenced in a study of OX40 agonist ivuxolimab in advanced cancers. Some clones are missing from TCRdb's copy, which holds only in-frame ones; the method was immunoSEQ multiplex PCR. This sample yields about 60,000 clones, of which roughly 92% are seen a single time; roughly 18% belongs to the top ten. The sequenced sample was CD4+ or CD8+ T cells sorted from blood, obtained in a trial of the OX40 agonist ivuxolimab. These receptors were taken from an adult with an advanced solid tumor such as melanoma, head and neck, liver or kidney cancer.

The rearrangement links TRBV2 to TRBJ2-1; 10 positions agree with TRBD2. The J segment lost 3 bases and the V segment lost 3 bases, leaving 2 bases of the junction unmatched. Germline CDR1 reads SNHLY; CDR2 reads FYNNEI. CDR3 length: 15 residues. The CDR3 DNA follows: TGTGCCAGCAGTGATGCTAGCGGGGGCTACAATGAGCAGTTCTTC. This sequence encodes CASSDASGGYNEQFF.

The CDR3 loop reads CASSLGWDGGYTEAFF. In nucleotides, the CDR3 is TGTGCCAGCAGCTTAGGTTGGGACGGGGGGTACACTGAAGCTTTCTTT. This rearrangement joins TRBV7-9 to TRBJ1-1; tentative D call: TRBD1 (5 bases). The ends were cut back, 1 base at V and 3 bases at J, with 15 bases in the middle. The CDR3 runs 16 residues. CDR1 and CDR2 from the germline V gene are SEHNR and FQNEAQ (reference sequence).

The CDR3 here is CASSFTSASYEQYF. The CDR3 DNA is TGTGCCAGTAGTTTCACTAGCGCATCCTACGAGCAGTACTTC. The chain links TRBV19 to TRBJ2-7; the match to TRBD2 covers 7 bases. The CDR3 is 14 amino acids. With 5 bases clipped from V and 1 base from J, the junction kept 5 bases outside the gene matches. Germline lookup yields CDR1 LNHDA and CDR2 SQIVND (reference sequence).

The chain combines TRBV11-2 with TRBJ2-7; D is perhaps TRBD2 (6 bases). Per germline, CDR1 SGHAT and CDR2 FQNNGV. V was cut by 5 bases and J by 5 bases, with 13 bases left in between. This CDR3 has 13 residues. The CDR3 sequence is CASSQDSSDEQYF. Here the CDR3 DNA reads TGTGCCAGCAGCCAGGATTCTAGCGACGAGCAGTACTTC.

This clone came up once. The rearrangement links TRBV4-3 to TRBJ2-1; 15 bases align to TRBD2. V was clipped by 4 bases and J by 8 bases; unmatched bases: 9. CDR3 size: 17 residues. CDR1 and CDR2 (germline): LGHNA, YSLEER. The DNA for the CDR3 is TGCGCCAGCAGCCCCATACGGACTAGCGGGAGGGCCGATGAGCAGTTCTTC. It codes for CASSPIRTSGRADEQFF.